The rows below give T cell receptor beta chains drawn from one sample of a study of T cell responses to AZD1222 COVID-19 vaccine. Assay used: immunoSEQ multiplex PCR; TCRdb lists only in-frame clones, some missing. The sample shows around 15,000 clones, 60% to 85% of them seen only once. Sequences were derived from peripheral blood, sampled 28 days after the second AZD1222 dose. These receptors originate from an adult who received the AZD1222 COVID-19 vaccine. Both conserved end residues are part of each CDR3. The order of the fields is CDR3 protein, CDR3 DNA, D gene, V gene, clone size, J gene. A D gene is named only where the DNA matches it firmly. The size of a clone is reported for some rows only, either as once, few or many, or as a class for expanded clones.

CDR3 protein: CASSLQLYTGELFF
CDR3 DNA: TGTGCCAGCAGCTTACAGCTGTACACCGGGGAGCTGTTTTTT
D gene: NA
V gene: TRBV7-3
clone size: NA
J gene: TRBJ2-2

CDR3 protein: CASSLDRATEAFF
CDR3 DNA: TGCGCCAGCAGCCTCGACAGGGCCACTGAAGCTTTCTTT
D gene: TRBD1
V gene: TRBV4-3
clone size: NA
J gene: TRBJ1-1

CDR3 protein: CASSLETGGYNEQFF
CDR3 DNA: TGTGCCAGCAGCTTAGAAACAGGAGGGTACAATGAGCAGTTCTTC
D gene: NA
V gene: TRBV7-2
clone size: few
J gene: TRBJ2-1

CDR3 protein: CASSRDSPFSYEQYF
CDR3 DNA: TGTGCCAGCAGTCGGGACAGCCCATTCTCCTACGAGCAGTACTTC
D gene: TRBD1
V gene: TRBV6-2/TRBV6-3
clone size: NA
J gene: TRBJ2-7

CDR3 protein: CASSPPQAFTQYF
CDR3 DNA: TGTGCCAGTAGTCCGCCCCAAGCCTTTACGCAGTATTTT
D gene: NA
V gene: TRBV19
clone size: few
J gene: TRBJ2-3

CDR3 protein: CASSLAGDYEQYF
CDR3 DNA: TGTGCCAGCAGTTTAGCCGGCGACTACGAGCAGTACTTC
D gene: NA
V gene: TRBV28
clone size: few
J gene: TRBJ2-7

CDR3 protein: CAWTTSGSPLHF
CDR3 DNA: TGTGCCTGGACAACCTCTGGTTCACCCCTCCACTTT
D gene: NA
V gene: TRBV2
clone size: few
J gene: TRBJ1-6

CDR3 protein: CASSLGSSGANVLTF
CDR3 DNA: TGTGCCAGCAGCTTAGGCAGCTCTGGGGCCAACGTCCTGACTTTC
D gene: NA
V gene: TRBV5-4
clone size: few
J gene: TRBJ2-6

CDR3 protein: CASSSSGANVLTF
CDR3 DNA: TGTGCCAGCAGTTCCTCTGGGGCCAACGTCCTGACTTTC
D gene: NA
V gene: TRBV6-5
clone size: NA
J gene: TRBJ2-6

CDR3 protein: CASSLQQGTDTQYF
CDR3 DNA: TGTGCCAGCAGCCTCCAACAGGGAACAGATACGCAGTATTTT
D gene: NA
V gene: TRBV3-1/TRBV3-2
clone size: NA
J gene: TRBJ2-3

CDR3 protein: CASGRTDEAFF
CDR3 DNA: TGTGCCAGCGGACGGACGGATGAAGCTTTCTTT
D gene: NA
V gene: TRBV6-5
clone size: NA
J gene: TRBJ1-1

CDR3 protein: CASIQGRNEQYF
CDR3 DNA: TGTGCCAGTATACAGGGACGGAACGAGCAGTACTTC
D gene: NA
V gene: TRBV6-5
clone size: NA
J gene: TRBJ2-7

CDR3 protein: CASSLGRRSSYEQYF
CDR3 DNA: TGTGCCAGCAGTTTAGGTAGGCGGAGCTCCTACGAGCAGTACTTC
D gene: NA
V gene: TRBV28
clone size: few
J gene: TRBJ2-7

CDR3 protein: CASSQDSGGFTGELFF
CDR3 DNA: TGCGCCAGCAGCCAAGATTCAGGGGGCTTCACCGGGGAGCTGTTTTTT
D gene: TRBD1
V gene: TRBV4-3
clone size: NA
J gene: TRBJ2-2

CDR3 protein: CASSSTATGELFF
CDR3 DNA: TGTGCCAGCAGCTCGACTGCCACCGGGGAGCTGTTTTTT
D gene: NA
V gene: TRBV7-9
clone size: NA
J gene: TRBJ2-2

CDR3 protein: CASSLVVSDTQYF
CDR3 DNA: TGCGCCAGCAGCTTGGTTGTTTCGGATACGCAGTATTTT
D gene: NA
V gene: TRBV5-1
clone size: NA
J gene: TRBJ2-3

CDR3 protein: CASSPVSREGYTF
CDR3 DNA: TGTGCCAGCTCACCCGTCAGCCGGGAGGGCTACACCTTC
D gene: NA
V gene: TRBV18
clone size: NA
J gene: TRBJ1-2

CDR3 protein: CASSWGGTKREQYF
CDR3 DNA: TGTGCCAGCAGCTGGGGGGGGACCAAAAGGGAGCAGTACTTC
D gene: TRBD2
V gene: TRBV7-2
clone size: NA
J gene: TRBJ2-7

CDR3 protein: CSATTGGNTIYF
CDR3 DNA: TGCAGCGCTACAACAGGGGGAAACACCATATATTTT
D gene: NA
V gene: TRBV29-1
clone size: NA
J gene: TRBJ1-3

CDR3 protein: CASSSGGWAGELFF
CDR3 DNA: TGTGCCAGCAGTAGCGGGGGTTGGGCCGGGGAGCTGTTTTTT
D gene: TRBD2
V gene: TRBV5-6
clone size: NA
J gene: TRBJ2-2

CDR3 protein: CASSSLWRNEKLFF
CDR3 DNA: TGTGCCAGCAGCTCCCTATGGCGGAATGAAAAACTGTTTTTT
D gene: NA
V gene: TRBV7-3
clone size: NA
J gene: TRBJ1-4

CDR3 protein: CASSIELYEQYF
CDR3 DNA: TGTGCCAGCAGCATAGAACTGTACGAGCAGTACTTC
D gene: NA
V gene: TRBV7-9
clone size: NA
J gene: TRBJ2-7

CDR3 protein: CASSQTTGLGKLFF
CDR3 DNA: TGTGCCAGCAGCCAAACAACAGGGTTGGGAAAACTGTTTTTT
D gene: NA
V gene: TRBV14
clone size: NA
J gene: TRBJ1-4

CDR3 protein: CASSRGDWTNNEQFF
CDR3 DNA: TGCGCCAGCAGCCGAGGAGACTGGACGAACAATGAGCAGTTCTTC
D gene: NA
V gene: TRBV4-3
clone size: few
J gene: TRBJ2-1

CDR3 protein: CAWSAGGGSYEQYF
CDR3 DNA: TGTGCCTGGAGTGCAGGGGGTGGCTCCTACGAGCAGTACTTC
D gene: TRBD1
V gene: TRBV30
clone size: NA
J gene: TRBJ2-7

CDR3 protein: CASGEDMNTEAFF
CDR3 DNA: TGTGCCAGCGGGGAAGACATGAACACTGAAGCTTTCTTT
D gene: NA
V gene: TRBV2
clone size: few
J gene: TRBJ1-1

CDR3 protein: CASSYERDQPQHF
CDR3 DNA: TGTGCCAGCAGTTATGAGAGGGATCAGCCCCAGCATTTT
D gene: NA
V gene: TRBV6-5
clone size: NA
J gene: TRBJ1-5

CDR3 protein: CASRGQGFGYTF
CDR3 DNA: TGTGCCAGTAGGGGACAGGGGTTCGGCTACACCTTC
D gene: TRBD1
V gene: TRBV19
clone size: NA
J gene: TRBJ1-2